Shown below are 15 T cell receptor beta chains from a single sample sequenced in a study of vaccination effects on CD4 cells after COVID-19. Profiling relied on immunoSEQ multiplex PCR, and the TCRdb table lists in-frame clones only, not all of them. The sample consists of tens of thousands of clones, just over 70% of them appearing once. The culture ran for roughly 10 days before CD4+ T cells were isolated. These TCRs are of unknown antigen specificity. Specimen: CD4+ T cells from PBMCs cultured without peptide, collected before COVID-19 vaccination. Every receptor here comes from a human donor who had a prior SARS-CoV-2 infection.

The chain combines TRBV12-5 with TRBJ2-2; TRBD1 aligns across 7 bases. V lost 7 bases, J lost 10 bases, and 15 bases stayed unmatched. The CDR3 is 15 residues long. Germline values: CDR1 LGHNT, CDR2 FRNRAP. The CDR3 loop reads CASASDRAGGVELFF. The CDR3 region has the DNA TGTGCTAGTGCCTCCGACAGGGCGGGTGGGGTGGAGCTGTTTTTT.

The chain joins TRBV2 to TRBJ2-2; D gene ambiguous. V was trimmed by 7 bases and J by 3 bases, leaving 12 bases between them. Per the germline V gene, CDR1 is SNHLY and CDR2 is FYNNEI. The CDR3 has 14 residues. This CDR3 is CASNSSPHTGELFF. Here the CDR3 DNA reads TGTGCCAGCAATTCATCTCCCCACACCGGGGAGCTGTTTTTT.

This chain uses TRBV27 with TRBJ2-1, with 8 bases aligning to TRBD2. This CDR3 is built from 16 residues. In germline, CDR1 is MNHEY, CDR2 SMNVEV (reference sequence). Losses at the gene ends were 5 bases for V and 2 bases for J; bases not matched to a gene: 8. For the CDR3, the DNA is TGTGCCAGCAGTCTCCGCGGGAGGTCGACCTACAATGAGCAGTTCTTC. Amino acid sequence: CASSLRGRSTYNEQFF.

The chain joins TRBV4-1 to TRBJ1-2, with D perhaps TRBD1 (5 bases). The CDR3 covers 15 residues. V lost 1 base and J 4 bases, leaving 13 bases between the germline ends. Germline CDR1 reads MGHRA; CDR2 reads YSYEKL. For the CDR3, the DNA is TGCGCCAGCAGCCAAGTTCAGGAGGGGTTCTATGGCTACACCTTC. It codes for CASSQVQEGFYGYTF.

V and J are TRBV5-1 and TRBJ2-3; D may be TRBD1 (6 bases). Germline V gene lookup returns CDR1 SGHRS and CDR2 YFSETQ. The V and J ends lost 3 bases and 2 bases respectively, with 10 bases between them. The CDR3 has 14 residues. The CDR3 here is CASSSDRNTDTQYF. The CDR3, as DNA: TGCGCCAGCAGCTCCGACAGGAACACAGATACGCAGTATTTT.

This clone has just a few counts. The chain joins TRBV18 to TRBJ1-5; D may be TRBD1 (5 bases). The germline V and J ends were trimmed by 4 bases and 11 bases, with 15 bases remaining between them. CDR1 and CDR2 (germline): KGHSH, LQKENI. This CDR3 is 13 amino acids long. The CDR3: CASSRDGSQAQHF. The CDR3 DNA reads TGTGCCAGCTCACGGGACGGTAGCCAGGCCCAGCATTTT.

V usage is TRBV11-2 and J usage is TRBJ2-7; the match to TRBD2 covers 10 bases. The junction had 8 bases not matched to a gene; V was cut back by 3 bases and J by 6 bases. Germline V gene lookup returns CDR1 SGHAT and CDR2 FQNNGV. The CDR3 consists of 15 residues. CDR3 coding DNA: TGTGCCAGCAGCTTTACTAGCGGGGCGTCGGGCGAGCAGTACTTC. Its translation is CASSFTSGASGEQYF.

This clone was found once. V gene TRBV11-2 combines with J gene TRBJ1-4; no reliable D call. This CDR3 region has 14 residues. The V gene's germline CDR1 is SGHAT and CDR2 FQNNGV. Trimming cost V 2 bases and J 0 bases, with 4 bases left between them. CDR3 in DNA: TGTGCCAGCAGCTTAATGGCAACTAATGAAAAACTGTTTTTT. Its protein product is CASSLMATNEKLFF.

The CDR3 is CAISESGGQGSNQPQHF. The CDR3 DNA follows: TGTGCCATCAGTGAGTCGGGGGGACAGGGATCCAATCAGCCCCAGCATTTT. The genes are TRBV10-3 and TRBJ1-5; 9 positions agree with TRBD1. After removal of 0 bases from V and 3 bases from J, the junction contained 6 bases not matched to a gene. CDR1 ENHRY and CDR2 SYGVKD come from the germline V gene. The CDR3 loop spans 17 amino acids.

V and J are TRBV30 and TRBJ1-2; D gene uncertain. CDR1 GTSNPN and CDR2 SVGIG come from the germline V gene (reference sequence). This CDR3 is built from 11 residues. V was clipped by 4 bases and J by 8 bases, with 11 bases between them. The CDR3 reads CAWMVGYGYTF. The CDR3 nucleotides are TGTGCCTGGATGGTAGGGTACGGCTACACCTTC. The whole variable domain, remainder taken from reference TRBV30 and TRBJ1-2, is SQTIHQWPATLVQPVGSPLSLECTVEGTSNPNLYWYRQAAGRGLQLLFYSVGIGQISSEVPQNLSASRPQDRQFILSSKKLLLSDSGFYLCAWMVGYGYTFGSGTRLTVV.

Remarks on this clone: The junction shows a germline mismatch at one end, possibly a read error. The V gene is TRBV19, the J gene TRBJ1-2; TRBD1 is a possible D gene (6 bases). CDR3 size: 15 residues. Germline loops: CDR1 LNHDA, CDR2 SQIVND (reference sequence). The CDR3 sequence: CASSLEQGPGYGYTF. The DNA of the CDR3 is TGTGCCAGTAGTTTAGAACAGGGACCAGGCTATGGCTACACCTTC.

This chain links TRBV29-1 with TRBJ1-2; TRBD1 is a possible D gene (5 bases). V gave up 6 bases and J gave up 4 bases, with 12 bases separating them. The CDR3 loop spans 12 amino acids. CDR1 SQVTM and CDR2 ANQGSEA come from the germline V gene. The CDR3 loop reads CSVGDRSYGYTF. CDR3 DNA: TGCAGCGTGGGGGACCGAAGCTATGGCTACACCTTC.

The CDR3 coding sequence is TGTGCCAGCAATGGCGGGAGGGCCCCATCTGATACGCAGTATTTT. This gives the protein CASNGGRAPSDTQYF. The chain recombines TRBV4-2 with TRBJ2-3, with 9 bases lining up with TRBD2. This CDR3 is built from 15 residues. The V and J ends lost 7 bases and 6 bases, in that order; junction bases with no gene match: 11. The germline CDR1 and CDR2 sequences are LGHNA and YNFKEQ.

CDR3 coding DNA: TGTGCCAGCAGCTCCCTCTCGAACACCGGGGAGCTGTTTTTT. Its protein product is CASSSLSNTGELFF. The chain carries TRBV11-1 and TRBJ2-2; D gene ambiguous. The V and J ends lost 4 bases and 0 bases respectively, with 6 bases between them. From germline, CDR1 is SGHAT and CDR2 FQDESV (reference sequence). This CDR3 region has 14 residues.

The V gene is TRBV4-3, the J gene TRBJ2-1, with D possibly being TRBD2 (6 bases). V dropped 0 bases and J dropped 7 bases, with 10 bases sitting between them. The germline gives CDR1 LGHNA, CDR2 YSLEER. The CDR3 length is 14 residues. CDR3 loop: CASSQEREINEQFF. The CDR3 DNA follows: TGCGCCAGCAGCCAAGAGCGGGAAATAAATGAGCAGTTCTTC.